One sample yielded the 19 T cell receptor beta chains listed below, sequenced in a study of beta chain features in type 1 diabetes. Study conclusions and caveats: Within each of all four CD4+ subsets, Type 1 diabetes patients had TCRB CDR3s that were moderately but significantly shorter.

TCRB transcripts that were expressed got sequenced, as all of the isolated RNA had been reverse transcribed. Assay: immunoSEQ multiplex PCR; the TCRdb copy retains only in-frame clones and omits some. This table holds around 260,000 clones, 20% found once. No antigen is known for these receptors. Sequenced material: naive CD4+ T cells from blood. The receptors derive from a woman aged 40 to 55 with type 1 diabetes.

The genes are TRBV4-3 and TRBJ1-2; D gene unclear. The germline V gene encodes CDR1 LGHNA and CDR2 YSLEER. The ends were cut back, 4 bases at V and 7 bases at J, with 16 bases in the middle. CDR3 length equals 14 residues. The CDR3 reads CASSRLGAVGGYTF. The DNA for the CDR3 is TGCGCCAGCAGCCGGTTAGGCGCGGTTGGTGGCTACACCTTC.

This clone has more than one count but fewer than ten. The chain carries TRBV15 and TRBJ1-2; 8 bases line up with TRBD1. CDR3 length equals 16 residues. Germline V CDR1 and CDR2: LNHNV, YYDKDF (reference sequence). Trimming cost V 4 bases and J 8 bases; bases outside gene matches: 15. CDR3 region: CATSTRFSGQGWGYTF. CDR3 nucleotide sequence: TGTGCCACCAGCACTCGATTTTCCGGACAGGGCTGGGGCTACACCTTC.

J is TRBJ2-1 and V is TRBV5-1; no reliable D call. This CDR3 has 15 amino acids. Looked up from germline, CDR1 is SGHRS and CDR2 is YFSETQ. Trimming left V 1 base short and J 0 bases short, with 8 bases between. CDR3 sequence: CASSLPASSYNEQFF. DNA for the CDR3: TGCGCCAGCAGCTTGCCCGCTAGCTCCTACAATGAGCAGTTCTTC. Combining the CDR3 with reference TRBV5-1 and TRBJ2-1 gives the whole variable domain KAGVTQTPRYLIKTRGQQVTLSCSPISGHRSVSWYQQTPGQGLQFLFEYFSETQRNKGNFPGRFSGRQFSNSRSEMNVSTLELGDSALYLCASSLPASSYNEQFFGPGTRLTVL.

The chain combines TRBV7-9 with TRBJ1-1, with unresolved D. The germline V gene has CDR1 SEHNR and CDR2 FQNEAQ (reference sequence). This CDR3 has 14 amino acids. V was clipped by 7 bases and J by 9 bases, with 21 bases between them. CDR3 bases: TGTGCCAGCATCCCTCCCCTTTTGGGCTCACAAGCTTTCTTT. It encodes CASIPPLLGSQAFF.

The chain has TRBV25-1 and TRBJ2-1; a possible D gene is TRBD1 (5 bases). The CDR3 runs to 17 residues. Per germline, CDR1 MGHDK and CDR2 SYGVNS. Trimming shortened V by 0 bases and J by 0 bases, and 12 bases separated the two germline ends. The CDR3 nucleotides read TGTGCCAGCAGTGAATATTGGACATCGAGCTCCTACAATGAGCAGTTCTTC. As protein: CASSEYWTSSSYNEQFF. Full variable domain (rest looked up from reference TRBV25-1 and TRBJ2-1): EADIYQTPRYLVIGTGKKITLECSQTMGHDKMYWYQQDPGMELHLIHYSYGVNSTEKGDLSSESTVSRIRTEHFPLTLESARPSHTSQYLCASSEYWTSSSYNEQFFGPGTRLTVL.

The rearrangement joins TRBV7-9 to TRBJ2-4, with D possibly being TRBD1 (6 bases). This CDR3 contains 15 residues. CDR1 SEHNR and CDR2 FQNEAQ come from the germline V gene (reference sequence). With 5 bases removed from V and 1 base from J, the gap between germline ends came to 12 bases. As DNA, the CDR3 is TGTGCCAGCAGCGTTTTGGGGGCTGCCAAAAACATTCAGTACTTC. This gives the protein CASSVLGAAKNIQYF. The complete variable domain, with remaining parts taken from reference TRBV7-9 and TRBJ2-4, reads DTGVSQNPRHKITKRGQNVTFRCDPISEHNRLYWYRQTLGQGPEFLTYFQNEAQLEKSRLLSDRFSAERPKGSFSTLEIQRTEQGDSAMYLCASSVLGAAKNIQYFGAGTRLSVL.

V is TRBV6-5 and J is TRBJ2-1; 13 bases are a match to TRBD2. The germline V gene encodes CDR1 MNHEY and CDR2 SVGAGI. The CDR3 covers 15 residues. V lost 7 bases, J lost 8 bases, and 8 bases stayed unmatched. This CDR3 is CASKPGLAGVHEQFF. The DNA of the CDR3 is TGTGCCAGCAAACCAGGACTAGCGGGAGTGCATGAGCAGTTCTTC.

With regard to this clone: The sample contains more than one DNA sequence encoding this CDR3. The chain couples TRBV7-9 to TRBJ1-2; no clear D. This CDR3 comprises 12 residues. V gave up 4 bases and J gave up 8 bases, with 11 bases separating them. Germline CDR1 and CDR2: SEHNR and FQNEAQ (reference sequence). Written as DNA, the CDR3 is TGTGCCAGCAGCTCCCCAGGATACGGCTACACCTTC. Protein: CASSSPGYGYTF.

There are a few counts of this clone. The J gene is TRBJ2-1, the V gene TRBV11-1; the match to TRBD2 covers 10 bases. J was trimmed by 8 bases and V by 5 bases; bases with no gene match: 12. Germline V lookup: CDR1 SGHAT, CDR2 FQDESV (reference sequence). The CDR3 consists of 16 residues. CDR3 residues: CASSKRSSGSADEQFF. CDR3 nucleotides: TGTGCCAGCAGCAAACGATCTAGCGGGAGTGCCGATGAGCAGTTCTTC.

V and J are TRBV18 and TRBJ2-7, with D unresolved. V shed 4 bases and J shed 1 base, with 8 bases lying between them. The CDR3 runs to 13 residues. In germline, CDR1 is KGHSH, CDR2 LQKENI. The CDR3 bases are TGTGCCAGCTCACAGCGTGAATCCTACGAGCAGTACTTC. Its protein is CASSQRESYEQYF.

This clone was recorded a few times. The chain joins TRBV9 to TRBJ2-7; 8 positions match TRBD1. The V and J ends lost 0 bases and 4 bases, in that order; junction bases with no gene match: 3. This CDR3 is built from 14 residues. Germline CDR1 reads SGDLS; CDR2 reads YYNGEE. CDR3 nucleotide sequence: TGTGCCAGCAGCGTAGTGGACAGGGCGTACGAGCAGTACTTC. Its protein product is CASSVVDRAYEQYF.

This sequence joins TRBV30 and TRBJ2-1; D call uncertain. Germline lookup yields CDR1 GTSNPN and CDR2 SVGIG (reference sequence). Trimming cost V 1 base and J 7 bases, with 5 bases left between them. The CDR3 consists of 11 residues. Written as DNA, the CDR3 is TGTGCCTGGAGTGGGCTTAATGAGCAGTTCTTC. Protein: CAWSGLNEQFF.

The gene calls are TRBV30 and TRBJ2-7; the D gene is possibly TRBD2 (5 bases). The V and J ends lost 2 bases and 5 bases respectively, with 13 bases between them. Per germline, CDR1 GTSNPN and CDR2 SVGIG (reference sequence). The CDR3 has 13 residues. CDR3 sequence reads: CAWSRQSGNEQYF. The CDR3 nucleotides read TGTGCCTGGAGTCGGCAGAGCGGTAACGAGCAGTACTTC.

This clone was seen more than once but under ten times. This rearrangement joins TRBV29-1 to TRBJ2-1; 8 nucleotides align to TRBD2. V trimming: 3 bases; J trimming: 1 base; junction bases outside the gene matches: 5. Germline V CDR1 and CDR2: SQVTM, ANQGSEA. The CDR3 is made up of 15 amino acids. CDR3 coding DNA: TGCAGCGTTGACCGGACTAGCCCATCCTACAATGAGCAGTTCTTC. It is translated as CSVDRTSPSYNEQFF.

This clone was detected a few times. The CDR3 DNA sequence: TGTGCCAGCAGCGGTTACTCGCGGAACACTGAAGCTTTCTTT. It encodes CASSGYSRNTEAFF. The V and J genes are TRBV7-2 and TRBJ1-1, with D unclear. Trimming removed 5 bases at V and 1 base at J, with 11 bases between. CDR1 and CDR2 (germline): SGHTA, FQGNSA. This CDR3 is 14 amino acids long. The full variable domain, with the rest looked up from reference TRBV7-2 and TRBJ1-1, is GAGVSQSPSNKVTEKGKDVELRCDPISGHTALYWYRQSLGQGLEFLIYFQGNSAPDKSGLPSDRFSAERTGGSVSTLTIQRTQQEDSAVYLCASSGYSRNTEAFFGQGTRLTVV.

The rearrangement uses TRBV6-5 and TRBJ2-5, with 10 nucleotides matching TRBD1. Germline V gene lookup returns CDR1 MNHEY and CDR2 SVGAGI. The CDR3 is 14 amino acids. Trimming at V came to 8 bases and at J to 3 bases, leaving 6 bases not matched to a gene. The CDR3: CASATTGGEETQYF. CDR3 sequence (DNA): TGTGCCAGCGCTACGACAGGGGGCGAAGAGACCCAGTACTTC.

The chain uses TRBV12-5 and TRBJ1-1; D is unresolved. Per the germline V gene, CDR1 is LGHNT and CDR2 is FRNRAP. V lost 0 bases and J lost 4, with 12 bases in between. The CDR3 has 15 residues. The CDR3 region is CASGLVYGGSTEAFF. The CDR3 nucleotides are TGTGCTAGTGGTTTGGTATACGGTGGGAGCACTGAAGCTTTCTTT.

The V and J genes are TRBV4-3 and TRBJ2-3, with 10 bases matching TRBD1. The V gene end was trimmed by 5 bases and the J gene end by 2 bases; junction bases not matched to a gene: 7. Germline V gene lookup returns CDR1 LGHNA and CDR2 YSLEER. This CDR3 contains 16 residues. This chain's CDR3 is CASSRDRGQDTDTQYF. CDR3 coding DNA: TGCGCCAGCAGCAGGGACAGGGGCCAGGACACAGATACGCAGTATTTT.

The chain recombines TRBV4-1 with TRBJ2-4, with a tentative D call TRBD2 (7 bases). CDR1 and CDR2 from the germline V gene are MGHRA and YSYEKL. The V and J ends lost 4 bases and 5 bases respectively, with 12 bases between them. This CDR3 has 14 amino acids. This chain's CDR3 is CASSPGEGENIQYF. DNA for the CDR3: TGCGCCAGCAGCCCCGGGGAGGGGGAAAACATTCAGTACTTC.